Listed below are T cell receptor beta chains from one sample, sequenced in a study of T cells after yellow fever vaccination. In TCRdb, the 5' RACE reads were re-called with MiXCR into one record per CDR3 protein. The sample consists of a few hundred thousand distinct CDR3 sequences, approximately 21% of them appearing once. Sequenced material: PBMCs, taken 15 days after the yellow fever booster vaccination. The receptors stem from a man aged 30 to 45 who received the YFV17D yellow fever vaccine. The CDR3 runs from the conserved cysteine through the conserved F or W.

cdr3_aa	v_call	j_call
CASSRWTSGTSYEQYF	TRBV7-9	TRBJ2-7
CASSLFGRGYEQYF	TRBV5-1	TRBJ2-7
CASSYEDGFYYEQYF	TRBV6-5	TRBJ2-7
CATSDPTGQGGHEQFF	TRBV24-1	TRBJ2-1
CSAKTGFTEQFF	TRBV20-1	TRBJ2-1
CASSVGGAHETQYF	TRBV9	TRBJ2-5
CATGLAASSSYNEQFF	TRBV10-3	TRBJ2-1
CASSYVGEVLAKNIQYF	TRBV6-2/TRBV6-3	TRBJ2-4
CASSLAGSGEAFF	TRBV12-3/TRBV12-4	TRBJ1-1
CASSLPPGDEQFF	TRBV7-3	TRBJ2-1
CASSDRDRPYEQYF	TRBV25-1	TRBJ2-7
CASSYQPPYGSGANVLTF	TRBV6-5	TRBJ2-6
CASSLVPENVLTF	TRBV7-9	TRBJ2-6
CASSPLGGVLAGGYNEQFF	TRBV4-3	TRBJ2-1
CASSLPPGELFF	TRBV11-2	TRBJ2-2